This T cell receptor beta chain was identified during a study of CD8 T cells in ankylosing spondylitis. Study conclusions and caveats: What seemed typical of ankylosing spondylitis blood was a TCR beta motif built from about 8 highly homologous variants. Prior work had noted some motif variants in reactive arthritis blood and synovial fluid. Researchers report that disease-linked clones proved CD8+ and relatively rare in peripheral blood. Clones tied to disease were said to be significantly enriched in matched ankylosing spondylitis synovial fluid.

Each CDR3 protein is one row after TCRdb ran MiXCR on the 5' RACE reads. The sample contains 700,000 to 850,000 distinct CDR3 sequences, 12% of which appear only once. This clonotype was detected a few times. What it binds is unknown. The clonotype comes from a male donor with ankylosing spondylitis. The specimen sequenced was blood, either unsorted or a sorted T cell fraction (not recorded which).

The CDR3 DNA reads TGTGCCATCCGGGCGGGGTTGAGCACAGATACGCAGTATTTT. It translates to CAIRAGLSTDTQYF. This chain links TRBV10-3 with TRBJ2-3, with D possibly being TRBD2 (6 bases). The CDR3 contains 14 residues. Trimming took 8 bases from V and 0 from J, leaving 12 bases between them. The germline V gene has CDR1 ENHRY and CDR2 SYGVKD.